One T cell receptor (beta chain) is described in this entry. TCRdb ran MiXCR on the 5' RACE reads and lists one entry per CDR3 protein. This sample has around 300,000 distinct CDR3 sequences, with around 21% found just once. The sample comes from a study of CD8 T cells in ankylosing spondylitis. CDR3 length: 13 amino acids. The V end lost 2 bases, the J end lost 7 bases, and 14 bases lay between the germline ends. In germline, CDR1 is SQVTM, CDR2 ANQGSEA. This sequence originates from a female donor with ankylosing spondylitis or in good health (not recorded which). The genes are TRBV29-1 and TRBJ2-5; D is uncertain. Sequencing used blood, either unsorted or a sorted T cell fraction (not recorded which). Here the CDR3 reads CSVESWLTRTQYF. As DNA, the CDR3 is TGCAGCGTTGAATCATGGCTAACCAGGACCCAGTACTTC.